This T cell receptor beta chain was profiled in a study of cytomegalovirus exposure and HLA in healthy donors. Study-level results: Later analysis identified around 15,000 TCR beta sequences associated with HLA alleles, using a false discovery rate threshold of 0.05.

The V gene's germline CDR1 is SEHNR and CDR2 FQNEAQ (reference sequence). The CDR3 contains 12 residues. J was trimmed by 8 bases and V by 7 bases; bases with no gene match: 4. Researchers ran the PCR with 60 Vbeta and 13 Jbeta primers. Only in-frame clones appear in the TCRdb table, and some are missing; sequencing was by immunoSEQ multiplex PCR. This table holds about 160,000 clones, under 80% found once. Each of the donors was a healthy bone marrow donor. Regarding this clone: What it binds is unknown.

Specimen: PBMCs. The chain joins TRBV7-9 to TRBJ1-3, with 8 bases fitting TRBD1. The TCR was taken from a woman under 40 in good health and CMV-seronegative. Written as DNA, the CDR3 is TGTGCCAGCACGGACAGGGATGACACCATATATTTT. This gives the protein CASTDRDDTIYF. The full variable domain, with the rest looked up from reference TRBV7-9 and TRBJ1-3, is DTGVSQNPRHKITKRGQNVTFRCDPISEHNRLYWYRQTLGQGPEFLTYFQNEAQLEKSRLLSDRFSAERPKGSFSTLEIQRTEQGDSAMYLCASTDRDDTIYFGEGSWLTVV.